The sequence of this T cell receptor (beta chain) was determined in a study of breast tumors, draining lymph nodes, adjacent tissues. This clonotype was seen ten or more times. What it binds is unknown. Germline V gene sequence: CDR1 SGHDN, CDR2 FVKESK. The V gene lost 0 bases and the J gene lost 1 base, with 11 bases spanning the gap. The CDR3 loop spans 16 amino acids. In TCRdb, the multiplex PCR reads were re-called with MiXCR into one record per CDR3 protein. Found here are around 50,000 distinct CDR3 sequences, around 23% of them singletons; the top ten hold under 9.5%. Findings and caveats of the study: Compared with lymph nodes, tumors were less diverse; compared with nontumor tissue, more.

Sequences were obtained from breast tumor tissue. V is TRBV14 and J is TRBJ2-3, with D unclear. The clonotype was recovered from a female donor with breast cancer. Some clones in this sample may be carry-over from other donors' samples. CDR3 sequence (DNA): TGTGCCAGCAGCCAAGATTGGGTTCGGGGCACAGATACGCAGTATTTT. This gives the protein CASSQDWVRGTDTQYF.